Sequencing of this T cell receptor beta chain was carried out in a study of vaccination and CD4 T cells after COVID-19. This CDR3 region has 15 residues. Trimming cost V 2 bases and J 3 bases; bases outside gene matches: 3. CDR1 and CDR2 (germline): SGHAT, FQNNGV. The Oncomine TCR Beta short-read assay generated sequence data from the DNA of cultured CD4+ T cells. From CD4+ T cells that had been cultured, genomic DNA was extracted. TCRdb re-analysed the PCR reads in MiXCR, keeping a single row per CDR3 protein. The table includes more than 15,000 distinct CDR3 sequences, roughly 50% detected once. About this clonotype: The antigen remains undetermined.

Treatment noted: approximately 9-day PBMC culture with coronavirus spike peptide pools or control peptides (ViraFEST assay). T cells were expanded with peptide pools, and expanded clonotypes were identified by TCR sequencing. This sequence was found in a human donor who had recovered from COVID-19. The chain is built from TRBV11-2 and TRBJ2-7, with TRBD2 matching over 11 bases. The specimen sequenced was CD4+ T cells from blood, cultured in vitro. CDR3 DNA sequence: TGTGCCAGCAGCTTAACTAGCGGGAGTATCTACGAGCAGTACTTC. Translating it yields CASSLTSGSIYEQYF.